The present T cell receptor (beta chain) was sequenced within a study of PD-1 blockade in classical Hodgkin lymphoma (dated by TCRdb to about 2020). Study-wide context: Nivolumab dosing was 3 mg/kg intravenously every 2 weeks, continuing until either disease progression or unacceptable toxicity. To define a peripheral blood immune signature of response to PD-1 blockade in classical Hodgkin lymphoma, the study combined TCR beta sequencing with CyTOF. The research as a whole found: Only a single clinical trial cohort was studied, and what caused the repertoire differences, possibly disease activity or prior therapy, remained undefined. Trial patients achieving complete response had baseline diversity similar to newly diagnosed patients, whereas partial responders and progressors had significantly lower diversity. Lower diversity was seen in patients whose nivolumab began less than 1 year after ASCT, and these patients were left out of later analyses so that immune reconstitution would not confound the results. CD4+ but not CD8+ TCR diversity rose significantly by C4D1 (p=0.0027 vs p=0.16), most apparent in complete responders (p=0.02). Baseline TCR diversity was reported to be lower in newly diagnosed patients than in healthy donors, and even lower in relapsed/refractory patients.

Explained via the paper, the time point label denotes: cycle 4 day 1 (C4D1), after more than five weeks of nivolumab. Relapse after autologous stem cell transplantation had occurred in all trial patients, and cohorts A, B and C were distinguished by prior brentuximab vedotin exposure. The trial cohort included 55 to 60 patients with relapsed/refractory classical Hodgkin lymphoma, and each patient had a best overall response of complete response, partial response or progressive disease. In the multi-cohort phase II CheckMate 205 trial, trial patients received single-agent nivolumab. An independent review committee assessed best overall response by applying the 2007 International Working Group response criteria. Trial PBMCs were collected just before the start of nivolumab (C1D1) and during therapy at cycle 2 day 1 and cycle 4 day 1. Peripheral blood was collected in 8 mL Vacutainer Cell Preparation Tubes, from which PBMCs were isolated by centrifugation and then cryopreserved.

The Qiagen DNeasy kit was used to extract genomic DNA from unsorted PBMCs and from the negatively selected CD4+ and CD8+ fractions. Using primers that anneal to V and J segments, immunoSEQ multiplex PCR amplified the TCR beta CDR3 regions. A synthetic immune receptor repertoire was used to minimize amplification bias, and any residual bias was removed computationally once sequencing was done. The authors processed their data as follows. Custom Python scripts were used to quantify repertoire diversity as the Shannon entropy index. Unsorted, CD4+ and CD8+ repertoires were analyzed separately, except for combined analyses in which CD4+ and CD8+ sequences were merged in silico. Clonal expansion was defined as a frequency increase of at least 2-fold after treatment compared with C1D1, and clones undetected at baseline were assigned a pseudocount of 0.5. Singleton clones were defined as clones with 0 or 1 copy at C1D1, and non-singleton clones were defined as clones with 2 or more copies. Clones expanded in unsorted samples were labelled as CD4+, CD8+ or unknown by matching protein sequences in sorted samples from the same patient. Diversity changes from C1D1 to C4D1 were tested in paired samples using Wilcoxon tests. The immuneACCESS repertoire file appears here via TCRdb, limited to in-frame rearrangements. These files lack a portion of the clones; in checked studies, under half of the deficit traces to unresolved V genes, and the cause of the others is not known. D and trimming were read from the DNA, whereas the V and J calls and clone size are those reported in that table. Counted in this sample were 90,000 to 100,000 clones; roughly 78% of them appeared once. The ten largest clones take up over 7.5% of the sample.

With respect to this clone: Its specific antigen is unknown. No much larger clone exists at a distance of one base, and base qualities are not known.

V was cut back by 4 bases and J by 2 bases, leaving a gap of 17 bases between them. CDR1 and CDR2 were assigned from the germline V gene as SGHTA and FQGNSA. Spanning cysteine to phenylalanine, the CDR3 consists of 16 amino acids. Only CDR3 DNA remains: 48 bases, in frame from the first base. The starting material was peripheral blood mononuclear cells (PBMCs), obtained before the fourth cycle of nivolumab. The sequence was collected from a human donor with classical Hodgkin lymphoma. The rearranged segments are TRBV7-2 and TRBJ1-1, with no confidently assigned D gene. The encoded CDR3 is CASSSNSGRRNTEAFF. The nucleotides are TGTGCCAGCAGCTCCAACTCGGGGAGAAGAAACACTGAAGCTTTCTTT.